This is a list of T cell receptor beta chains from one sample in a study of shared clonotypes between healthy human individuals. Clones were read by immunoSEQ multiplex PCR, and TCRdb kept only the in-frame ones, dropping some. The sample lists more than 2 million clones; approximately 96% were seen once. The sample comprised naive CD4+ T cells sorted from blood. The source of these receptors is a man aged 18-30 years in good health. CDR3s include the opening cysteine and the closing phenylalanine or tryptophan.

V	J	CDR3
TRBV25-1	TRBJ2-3	CASSEGLAGSTDTQYF
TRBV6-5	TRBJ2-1	CASRKGSYNEQFF
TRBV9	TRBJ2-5	CASSGRGTTQETQYF
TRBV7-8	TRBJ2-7	CASSLGQGGREEQYF
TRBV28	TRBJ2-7	CASSKGLASLREQYF
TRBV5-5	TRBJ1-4	CASSFLAANEKLFF
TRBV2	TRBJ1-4	CASSPGATNEKLFF
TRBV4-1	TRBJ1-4	CASSQTGTGTEKLFF
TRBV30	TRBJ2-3	CAWSVLGGERTDTQYF
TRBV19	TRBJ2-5	CASSGTSGRGETQYF
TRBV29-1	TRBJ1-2	CSVTLTGQVGYTF
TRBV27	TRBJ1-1	CASSPRALRGANTEAFF
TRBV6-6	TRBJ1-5	CASSYSDNQPQHF
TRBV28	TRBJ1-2	CASSSFKANGYTF
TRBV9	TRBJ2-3	CASSSYSSGTWADTQYF
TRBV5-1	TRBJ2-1	CASSLVGSLSYNEQFF
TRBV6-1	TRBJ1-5	CASSEATNRYNQPQHF
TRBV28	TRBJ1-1	CASGGTYTEAFF
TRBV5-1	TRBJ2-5	CASSLPPWVEETQYF
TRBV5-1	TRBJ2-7	CASRQSPSTGYSYEQYF
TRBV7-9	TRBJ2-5	CASSLGGGREETQYF
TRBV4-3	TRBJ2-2	CASSQDLVTGELFF
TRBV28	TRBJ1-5	CASTGGQGVGQPQHF
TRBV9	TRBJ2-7	CASSVDQWLLDEQYF
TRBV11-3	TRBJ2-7	CASSLGRRVPSYEQYF
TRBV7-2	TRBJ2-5	CASSLFPEETQYF
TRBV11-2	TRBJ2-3	CASSLASSTDTQYF
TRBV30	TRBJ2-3	CAWSGSGERTDTQYF
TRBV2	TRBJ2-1	CASTGQGNEQFF
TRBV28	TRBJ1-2	CASSLATGVNGYTF
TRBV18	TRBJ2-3	CASSPDRSTDTQYF
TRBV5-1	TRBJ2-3	CASSLTSGGSDTQYF
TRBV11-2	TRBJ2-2	CASSPQGPGELFF
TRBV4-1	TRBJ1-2	CASSHPAGSVTSLYGYTF
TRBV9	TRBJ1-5	CASSVSGQANQPQHF
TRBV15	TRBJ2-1	CATSKQGNEQFF
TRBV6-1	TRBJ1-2	CASSEDGQGAWGYTF
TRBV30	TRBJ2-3	CAWRPGLAGYDTQYF
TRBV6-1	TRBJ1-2	CASSEQDRGYGYTF
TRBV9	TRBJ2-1	CASSVVKLSSNEQFF
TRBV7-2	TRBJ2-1	CASSPGTSGWNEQFF